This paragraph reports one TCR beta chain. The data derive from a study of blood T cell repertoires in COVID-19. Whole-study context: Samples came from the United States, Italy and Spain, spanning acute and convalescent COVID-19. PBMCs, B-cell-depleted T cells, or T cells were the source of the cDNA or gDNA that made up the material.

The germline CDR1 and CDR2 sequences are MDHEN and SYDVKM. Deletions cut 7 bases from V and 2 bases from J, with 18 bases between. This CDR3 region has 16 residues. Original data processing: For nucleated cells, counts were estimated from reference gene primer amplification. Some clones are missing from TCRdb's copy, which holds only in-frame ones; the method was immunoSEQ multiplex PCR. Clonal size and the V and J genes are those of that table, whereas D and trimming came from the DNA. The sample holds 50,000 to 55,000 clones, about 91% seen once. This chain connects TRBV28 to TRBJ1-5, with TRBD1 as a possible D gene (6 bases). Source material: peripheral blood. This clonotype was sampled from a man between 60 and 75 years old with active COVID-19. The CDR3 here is CASNAPGGQGNQPQHF. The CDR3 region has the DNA TGTGCCAGCAACGCCCCGGGGGGGCAGGGCAATCAGCCCCAGCATTTT. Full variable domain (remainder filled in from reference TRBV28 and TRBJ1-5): DVKVTQSSRYLVKRTGEKVFLECVQDMDHENMFWYRQDPGLGLRLIYFSYDVKMKEKGDIPEGYSVSREKKERFSLILESASTNQTSMYLCASNAPGGQGNQPQHFGDGTRLSIL.